Following are 10 T cell receptor beta chains from one sample sequenced in a study of shared clonotypes between healthy human individuals. Sequencing was performed with immunoSEQ multiplex PCR; in TCRdb, only in-frame clones are kept and a portion is missing. Found here are approximately 2.5 million clones, over 85% of them singletons; the top ten hold 0.36%. Sequenced: naive CD4+ T cells from PBMCs. Subset here: CD45RA+ positively selected. These receptors were obtained from a man in his late teens or twenties in good health. Some clones in this sample may be carry-over from other donors' samples.

This clone showed up just once. In the same sample, other DNA sequences code for this CDR3. The rearrangement links TRBV7-2 to TRBJ2-5, with TRBD2 identical over 8 bases. Per the germline V gene, CDR1 is SGHTA and CDR2 is FQGNSA. The CDR3 spans 15 residues. With 0 bases clipped from V and 2 bases from J, the junction kept 2 bases outside the gene matches. CDR3 loop: CASSLARGGQETQYF. CDR3 bases: TGTGCCAGCAGCTTAGCCCGGGGGGGACAAGAGACCCAGTACTTC.

CDR3 DNA sequence: TGTGCCAGCAACGGACAGCCTAACTATGGCTACACCTTC. Its protein product is CASNGQPNYGYTF. This rearrangement joins TRBV28 to TRBJ1-2; perhaps TRBD1 as D (6 bases). Germline assignment: CDR1 MDHEN and CDR2 SYDVKM. The CDR3 loop spans 13 amino acids. Deletions cut 7 bases from V and 0 bases from J, with 9 bases between.

This chain uses TRBV6-1 with TRBJ2-7; D unclear. There are 13 residues in the CDR3. The germline V gene encodes CDR1 MNHNS and CDR2 SASEGT. Trimming took off 5 bases at V and 7 bases at J, with 15 bases between the two ends. CDR3 nucleotides: TGTGCCAGCAGTACCCAGCTATCTTGGGAGCAGTACTTC. This sequence encodes CASSTQLSWEQYF.

This clone was observed once. The V and J genes are TRBV6-1 and TRBJ1-3; no definite D call. Trimming pared 3 bases from V and 0 bases from J, leaving 12 bases between. This CDR3 region has 16 residues. CDR1 and CDR2 (germline): MNHNS, SASEGT. The CDR3 DNA is TGTGCCAGCAGTGAGTTGTACACCAGCTCTGGAAACACCATATATTTT. Protein product: CASSELYTSSGNTIYF.

The CDR3: CASSEGFVADTGELFF. In DNA form, the CDR3 reads TGTGCCAGCAGTGAAGGGTTTGTAGCGGACACCGGGGAGCTGTTTTTT. This chain uses TRBV2 with TRBJ2-2; tentative D call: TRBD2 (6 bases). The CDR3 loop spans 16 amino acids. Trimming left V 1 base short and J 3 bases short, with 12 bases between. From germline, CDR1 is SNHLY and CDR2 FYNNEI. The whole variable domain, remainder taken from reference TRBV2 and TRBJ2-2, is EPEVTQTPSHQVTQMGQEVILRCVPISNHLYFYWYRQILGQKVEFLVSFYNNEISEKSEIFDDQFSVERPDGSNFTLKIRSTKLEDSAMYFCASSEGFVADTGELFFGEGSRLTVL.

The chain employs TRBV5-1 and TRBJ1-1; 7 nucleotides agree with TRBD1. The trim removed 0 bases at V and 5 bases at J, leaving 10 bases unmatched. Germline V gives CDR1 SGHRS, CDR2 YFSETQ. The CDR3 consists of 16 residues. CDR3 bases: TGCGCCAGCAGCTTGGGACTGGCAGGGGGTGGGACTGAAGCTTTCTTT. Protein: CASSLGLAGGGTEAFF.

V is TRBV11-2 and J is TRBJ2-2; D not certain. With 0 bases removed from V and 4 bases from J, the gap between germline ends came to 15 bases. The CDR3 length is 17 residues. Germline V gene sequence: CDR1 SGHAT, CDR2 FQNNGV. The CDR3 region is CASSLDFWSVATGELFF. The CDR3, as DNA: TGTGCCAGCAGCTTAGATTTTTGGAGCGTCGCCACCGGGGAGCTGTTTTTT.

The V call is TRBV2, the J call TRBJ1-6; D not certain. The CDR3 sequence is 12 residues long. Germline V CDR1 and CDR2: SNHLY, FYNNEI. V gave up 1 base and J gave up 8 bases, with 3 bases separating them. The CDR3 DNA follows: TGTGCCAGCAGTGAAGATTATTCACCCCTCCACTTT. It encodes CASSEDYSPLHF.

CDR3 protein: CASSADYSPRNEQFF. As DNA, the CDR3 is TGTGCCAGCAGTGCGGACTACTCCCCCCGGAATGAGCAGTTCTTC. V and J are TRBV6-6 and TRBJ2-1; TRBD2 might be the D (6 bases). CDR1 is MNHNY and CDR2 is SVGAGI in the germline V gene (reference sequence). This CDR3 has 15 amino acids. V was pared by 5 bases and J by 7 bases, with 18 bases between.

The chain is built from TRBV11-3 and TRBJ1-6; D unresolved. V lost 2 bases and J lost 7, with 9 bases in between. CDR1 is SGHNT, CDR2 YENEEA, per germline. CDR3 length equals 14 residues. The chain's CDR3 is CASSLRPVNSPLHF. Written as DNA, the CDR3 is TGTGCCAGCAGCTTACGTCCCGTCAATTCACCCCTCCACTTT.